This entry is about one T cell receptor (beta chain). The target of this receptor is not known. One base away there is no much larger clone; base qualities are not given. The entry originates in a study of cytomegalovirus exposure and HLA in healthy donors (dated by TCRdb to the late 2010s). Background for the entire study: An earlier analysis of several hundred of the donors reported roughly 300 Gb of sequence data and about 100 million unique TCR beta sequences from approximately 180 million T cells. An early release that covered about 600 HLA-typed donors contained approximately 290 gigabases of sequencing data and some 87 million unique TCR sequences. Of the roughly 400 genotyped donors, about 80% fell in the genetic ancestry cluster associated with self-reported Caucasian donors. The study aimed to test whether cataloging public T cell receptors could reveal signatures of past pathogen exposure. The T cell repertoires of 666 subjects were profiled by immunosequencing and related to cytomegalovirus serostatus. Along with the roughly 700-subject first cohort, a separate validation cohort of around 120 different subjects was used. To predict cytomegalovirus infection status, the study combined high-throughput TCR immunosequencing, statistical association of individual TCRs with disease status, and machine learning. To study patterns of TCR occurrence, a later analysis re-analyzed previously published TCR beta repertoires from 550 to 800 donors and added high-resolution HLA genotyping. The later analysis used no new phenotypic data to find candidate immune exposures, relying instead on TCR beta sequences and their occurrence across donors. To decide whether each TCR beta V gene segment behaved as functional or pseudogenic, an earlier analysis of approximately 620 of the donors relied on high-throughput TCR beta sequencing. Donor age, sex, ethnicity and CMV serostatus were compiled together with the repertoire data. A later genetic analysis took genome-wide SNP genotypes for about 65% of the 666 donors and used that subset as a discovery cohort. Every discovery cohort repertoire had been produced on one sequencing platform. HLA typing included class I and class II loci at four-digit resolution. The number of donors typed differed by locus, with 629-630 for A, B, C, DRB1 and DQB1, more than 500 for DQA1, 606 for DPA1, and roughly 450 for DPB1. Because of strong linkage in the cohort, roughly five DR-DQ haplotypes were treated as single units for association and clustering. Among several hundred genotyped donors of the cohort, an average of about 240,000 unique TCR beta nucleotide sequences was sequenced per donor, of which about 19% were non-productive.

Beyond this particular receptor, the publication reports: Roughly uniform sequencing depth across donors was assumed in presence/absence analyses, although this assumption may not hold. In a later analysis, TCR association rates were found to vary across HLA loci, with the most associated TCRs seen for DRB1 alleles and the fewest for HLA-C alleles. The earlier analysis of almost 600 of the donors excluded some 15 rarely observed V segments, including chromosome 9 orphons, because counts were too low. According to a later analysis, parvovirus B19, influenza, CMV and Epstein-Barr virus appeared linked to several top co-occurrence clusters. Most CMV-associated TCR beta chains appeared to be HLA-restricted in a later analysis, and the HLA associations seemed to be driven largely by CMV exposure. The sequencing pipeline was judged likely to have produced a cluster of highly shared sequence variants as a technical artifact. Some IMGT-functional V segments, including TRBV6-2 and TRBV6-3, could not be distinguished by the 87-base-pair reads and were therefore excluded. A few of the identified cytomegalovirus-associated TCR beta chains were confirmed in vitro to be specific for cytomegalovirus antigens. V-gene and J-gene trimming of TCR beta chains was associated with a missense DCLRE1C variant in a later genetic analysis, and the association was replicated in an independent cohort. In an earlier analysis of around 500 of the donors, most TCR beta V segments appeared in productive rearrangements about 87% or about 30% of the time, broadly matching IMGT annotations. The cohort was sequenced for TCR beta chains only, and without alpha or paired-chain data the features that could be detected were limited. Most TCR sequences were observed very rarely across donors, whereas some public TCRs were present in many individuals. According to the authors, the approach could potentially be generalized to other disease states and immunological phenotypes. Because some donors lacked HLA typing at each locus, the association tests relied only on the typed subset. A further reported finding was that TCR beta sequences accurately predicted the HLA-A and HLA-B alleles for most subjects in the first cohort. When HLA alleles, especially DR and DQ, strongly co-occurred, TCR associations were difficult to assign to individual alleles. The study gave a list of some 150 TCR beta chains associated with cytomegalovirus. Linkage disequilibrium might explain the correlated functional status among segregating V segments, but an unknown experimental factor could not be excluded. In a later analysis, HLA-associated TCR beta chains showed more clonal expansion and lower generation probabilities than non-associated chains that were equally common. The classifier was reported to diagnose cytomegalovirus status with high specificity and sensitivity in both the original and validation cohorts. In a later genetic analysis, fewer N-insertions in productive TCRs were reported among donors in an Asian-associated ancestry cluster than the roughly 710-donor mean. Immune exposure information for the cohort was limited to CMV serostatus. A later analysis associated about 16,000 TCR beta sequences with specific HLA alleles at a false discovery rate of 0.05.

As encoded in the germline V gene, CDR1 is MNHNS while CDR2 is SASEGT. V and J are truncated by 3 bases and 6 bases respectively, leaving an intervening sequence of 18 bases. The CDR3 runs 15 amino acids, cysteine and phenylalanine included. Of the read, only the CDR3 DNA is kept; its 45 bases are in frame from base 1. In total, 600 or so healthy bone marrow donors made up the cohort. At the time of sampling, all cohort members were nominally healthy, though unrecorded immune exposures were likely present. The donor tested CMV seronegative and was one of the 352 seronegative cohort members. Every donor gave a peripheral blood sample, and the peripheral blood mononuclear cells from that sample were used for TCR beta sequencing. The Qiagen DNeasy Blood Extraction Kit was used to extract genomic DNA from the blood cell samples. To prepare the library, the immunoSEQ multiplex PCR assay was applied. For the multiplex PCR, a mixture combining 60 forward primers for TCR Vbeta segments and 13 reverse primers for TCR Jbeta segments was used. The CDR3 region of rearranged TCR beta genes was amplified from genomic DNA with a multiplex PCR assay. Amplified TCR beta libraries were sequenced as 87-base-pair reads on the Illumina HiSeq System. The authors' analysis ran thus. Across the 600 to 700 repertoires, a later analysis counted tens of millions of unique TCR beta chains, approximately 10 million of which were shared by at least two donors. To remove PCR and sequencing errors, raw reads were error-corrected and collapsed into unique sequences using a nearest-neighbor algorithm that merged closely related sequences. V, D and J gene segments were assigned by aligning CDR3 sequences to IMGT reference sequences. For a sequence to be retained, a match of at least six nucleotides was required to both a V gene segment and a J gene segment. A rearrangement counted as productive if the CDR3 had no stop codons and remained in frame with V and J, and every other rearrangement counted as non-productive. CDR3 was defined by IMGT convention, running from the second conserved V-encoded cysteine to the conserved J-encoded phenylalanine. In an earlier analysis of around 570 of the donors, sequences lacking an unambiguous match to a single V gene segment were excluded. In an earlier analysis of some 590 of the donors, a V segment was called functional when productive rearrangements were above 56.7%, and segregating when the standard deviation between donors exceeded 5%. A statistical classification framework was developed to diagnose cytomegalovirus status using the catalog of TCR beta chain sequences. In a later analysis, V and J genes were assigned by comparing TCR nucleotide sequences against IMGT/GENE-DB human TR gene sequences. The TCRdist pipeline was used in a later analysis to assign CDR3 sequences and most-parsimonious VDJ recombination scenarios. A later analysis defined each TCR beta chain by its CDR3 amino acid sequence plus V-gene family, and excluded reads lacking a unique V-gene family. As a way to deal with suspected cross-contamination and a sequencing artifact, a later analysis dropped nearly 600 nucleotide sequences that were highly shared and had low generation probability. For each public chain, a later analysis derived a clonal expansion index from normalized ranks of inferred template counts within each repertoire. Generation probabilities in a later analysis came from a VDJ recombination model fitted to out-of-frame rearrangements, and those results were checked against IGoR. In a later analysis, hypergeometric tests were used to score TCR-TCR, TCR-HLA and TCR-CMV co-occurrence, with a repertoire-size bias correction applied to TCR pairs. In a later analysis, false discovery rates were estimated by permuting HLA or CMV assignments 20 times. In a later analysis, co-occurring TCRs were grouped with DBSCAN, and TCRdist sequence similarity was added when clustering was performed within HLA-allele-positive subsets. Repertoires with fewer than 30,000 or more than 120,000 public chains, plus five repertoires with anomalous nucleotide sharing, were excluded from co-occurrence clustering. TCRdb stores this immuneACCESS table with in-frame sequences only. Part of the clones is absent; in the studies checked, under half of the shortfall reflects unresolved V genes, and no reason is known for the rest. D and trimming come from the DNA, and the V and J calls and clone size come from that table. For this sample the table gives around 190,000 clones, of which around 79% were detected only once. About 0.5% of the sample goes to the ten largest clones.

The specimen sequenced was PBMCs. The sequence was collected from a woman aged 50 to 65 in good health and CMV-seronegative. Rearrangement joined TRBV6-1 to TRBJ2-7, and possibly TRBD1, on 5 matching bases. DNA sequence: TGTGCCAGCAGTGAGGCTGGCAGTCCACAGGTCGAGCAGTACTTC. This gives the protein CASSEAGSPQVEQYF.